Below are 5 T cell receptor beta chains sequenced from a single sample in a study of human T cells and chemical hapten exposure. The sample's time point: patch test 2, 6 weeks after DPC sensitization. Treatment of the sample: therapeutic diphenylcyclopropenone sensitization with weekly scalp DPC. TCRdb passed the RACE reads through MiXCR, listing each CDR3 protein once. In the table there are approximately 110,000 distinct CDR3 sequences, 9.2% of which are singletons. Sequences were derived from whole blood, sampled in connection with sensitization to the hapten diphenylcyclopropenone (DPC). Receptor source: a woman aged 35 to 49 with alopecia areata. Some clones in this sample may be carry-over from other donors' samples.

The chain couples TRBV11-3 to TRBJ1-2; D uncertain. CDR3 length equals 15 residues. The germline V gene encodes CDR1 SGHNT and CDR2 YENEEA. V lost 6 bases and J lost 4, with 18 bases in between. The CDR3 spells CASRCNHPPLYGYTF. The CDR3 DNA is TGTGCCAGCAGATGTAATCACCCCCCCCTCTATGGCTACACCTTC.

There are a few counts of this clonotype. The rearrangement uses TRBV7-6 and TRBJ2-6; weak D call: TRBD2 (7 bases). Per germline, CDR1 SGHVS and CDR2 FNYEAQ. Trimming stripped 0 bases from V and 0 bases from J, with 18 bases between. The CDR3 covers 20 residues. In nucleotides, the CDR3 is TGTGCCAGCAGCTTAGCGTTGGGGGGGCCCCTTAGCTCTGGGGCCAACGTCCTGACTTTC. Amino acid sequence: CASSLALGGPLSSGANVLTF.

This clonotype was seen ten or more times. The rearrangement joins TRBV12-3 or TRBV12-4 to TRBJ2-5; tentative D call: TRBD2 (7 bases). V was shortened by 3 bases and J by 4 bases, with 12 bases between the two germline ends. The CDR3 runs to 14 residues. The CDR3 DNA reads TGTGCCAGCAGTTTGGACGGGGGGCGAGAGACCCAGTACTTC. Translation: CASSLDGGRETQYF.

There are many counts of this clonotype. The chain has TRBV7-3 and TRBJ1-1, with a possible D match to TRBD1 (5 bases). Trimming pared 2 bases from V and 1 base from J, leaving 11 bases between. The germline V gene has CDR1 SGHTA and CDR2 FQGTGA. This CDR3 is built from 15 residues. CDR3 nucleotide sequence: TGTGCCAGCAGCTTACAGCGGGACGGGAACACTGAAGCTTTCTTT. Its protein product is CASSLQRDGNTEAFF.

This clonotype was seen a handful of times. The chain carries TRBV11-2 and TRBJ1-1; no clear D. The ends were cut back, 3 bases at V and 2 bases at J, with 7 bases in the middle. Germline V CDR1 and CDR2: SGHAT, FQNNGV. The CDR3 runs 13 residues. The CDR3 DNA follows: TGTGCCAGCAGCTTCGACACAAACACTGAAGCTTTCTTT. Residues: CASSFDTNTEAFF.